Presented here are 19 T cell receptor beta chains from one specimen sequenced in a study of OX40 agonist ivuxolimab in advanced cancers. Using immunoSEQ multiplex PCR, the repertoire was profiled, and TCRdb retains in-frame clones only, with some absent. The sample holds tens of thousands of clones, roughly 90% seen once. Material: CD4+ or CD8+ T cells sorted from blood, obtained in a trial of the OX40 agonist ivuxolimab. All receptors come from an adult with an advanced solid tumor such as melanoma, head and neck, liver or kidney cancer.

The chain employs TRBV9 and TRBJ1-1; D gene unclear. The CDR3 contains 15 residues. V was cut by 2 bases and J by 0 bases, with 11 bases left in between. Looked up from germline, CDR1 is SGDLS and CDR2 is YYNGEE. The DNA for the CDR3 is TGTGCCAGCAGCGTCGAGGGAGTTTTGAACACTGAAGCTTTCTTT. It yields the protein CASSVEGVLNTEAFF.

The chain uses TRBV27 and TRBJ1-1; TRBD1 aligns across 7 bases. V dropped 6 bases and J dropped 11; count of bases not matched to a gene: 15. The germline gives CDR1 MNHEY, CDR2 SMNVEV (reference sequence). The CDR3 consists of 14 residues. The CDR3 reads CASRLEGAVKTAFF. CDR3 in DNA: TGTGCCAGCAGGTTGGAGGGGGCGGTAAAGACGGCTTTCTTT.

The CDR3 bases are TGTGCCACCCTCCGGGACAGATCGTACGAGCAGTACTTC. This codes for CATLRDRSYEQYF. The V gene is TRBV2, the J gene TRBJ2-5; 7 bases line up with TRBD1. Matching the DNA end better, TRBJ2-7 makes the J call doubtful. Germline CDR1 SNHLY, CDR2 FYNNEI. The CDR3 has 13 residues.

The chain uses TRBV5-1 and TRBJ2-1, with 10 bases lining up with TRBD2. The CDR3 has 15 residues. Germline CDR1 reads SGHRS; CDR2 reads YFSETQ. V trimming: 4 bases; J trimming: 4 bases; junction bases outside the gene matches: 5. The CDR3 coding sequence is TGCGCCAGCAGCCCGCTAGCGGGAGAATACAATGAGCAGTTCTTC. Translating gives CASSPLAGEYNEQFF.

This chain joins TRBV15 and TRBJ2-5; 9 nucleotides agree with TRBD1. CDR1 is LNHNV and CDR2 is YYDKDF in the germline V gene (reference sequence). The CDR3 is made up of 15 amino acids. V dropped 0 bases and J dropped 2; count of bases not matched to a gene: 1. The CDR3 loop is CATSREGTGQETQYF. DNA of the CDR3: TGTGCCACCAGCAGAGAAGGGACAGGGCAAGAGACCCAGTACTTC.

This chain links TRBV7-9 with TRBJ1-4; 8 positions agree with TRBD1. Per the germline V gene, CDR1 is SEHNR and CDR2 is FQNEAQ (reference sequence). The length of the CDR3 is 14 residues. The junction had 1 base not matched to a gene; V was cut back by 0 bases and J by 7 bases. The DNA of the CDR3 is TGTGCCAGCAGCTTAGCGCAGGGGGCTGAAAAACTGTTTTTT. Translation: CASSLAQGAEKLFF.

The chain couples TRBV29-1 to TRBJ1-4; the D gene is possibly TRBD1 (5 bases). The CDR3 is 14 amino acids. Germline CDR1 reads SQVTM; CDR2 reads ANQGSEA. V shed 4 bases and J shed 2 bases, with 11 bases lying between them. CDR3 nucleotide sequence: TGCAGCGTTGGGCCCAGGGATACTAATGAAAAACTGTTTTTT. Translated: CSVGPRDTNEKLFF.

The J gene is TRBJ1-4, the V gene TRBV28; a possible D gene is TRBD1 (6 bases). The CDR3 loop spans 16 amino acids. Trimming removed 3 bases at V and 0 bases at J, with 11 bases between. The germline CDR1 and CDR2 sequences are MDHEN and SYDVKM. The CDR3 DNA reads TGTGCCAGCAGTTTCCCGGGGGGGCCAACTAATGAAAAACTGTTTTTT. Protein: CASSFPGGPTNEKLFF.

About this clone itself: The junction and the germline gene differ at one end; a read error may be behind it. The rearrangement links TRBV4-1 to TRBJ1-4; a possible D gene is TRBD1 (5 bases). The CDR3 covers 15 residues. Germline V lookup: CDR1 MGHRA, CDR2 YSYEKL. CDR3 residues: CASSQEGGRVVGPTF. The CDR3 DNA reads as TGCGCCAGCAGCCAAGAAGGTGGCAGGGTGGTGGGGCCCACTTTT.

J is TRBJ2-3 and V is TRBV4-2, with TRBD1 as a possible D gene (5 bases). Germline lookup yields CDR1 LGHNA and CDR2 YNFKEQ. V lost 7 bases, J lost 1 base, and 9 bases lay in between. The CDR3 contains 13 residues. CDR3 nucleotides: TGTGCCAGCAACCCCAGGGGCACAGATACGCAGTATTTT. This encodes CASNPRGTDTQYF.

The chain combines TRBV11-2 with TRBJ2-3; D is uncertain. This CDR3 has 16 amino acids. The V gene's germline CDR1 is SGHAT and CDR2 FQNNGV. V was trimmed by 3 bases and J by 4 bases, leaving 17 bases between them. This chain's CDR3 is CASSFGLGIIADTQYF. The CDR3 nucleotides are TGTGCCAGCAGCTTCGGTCTGGGAATTATTGCAGATACGCAGTATTTT.

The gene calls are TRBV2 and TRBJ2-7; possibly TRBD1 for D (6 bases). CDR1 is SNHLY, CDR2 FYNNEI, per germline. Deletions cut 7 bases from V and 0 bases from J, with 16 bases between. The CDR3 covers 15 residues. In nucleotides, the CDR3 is TGTGCCAGCAACCCGCGCAGGGGCCTCTCCTACGAGCAGTACTTC. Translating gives CASNPRRGLSYEQYF.

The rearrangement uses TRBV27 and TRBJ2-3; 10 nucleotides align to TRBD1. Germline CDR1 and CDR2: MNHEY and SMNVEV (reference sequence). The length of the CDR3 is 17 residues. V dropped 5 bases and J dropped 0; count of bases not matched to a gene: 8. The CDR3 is CASSPGTGVSSTDTQYF. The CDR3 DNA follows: TGTGCCAGCAGTCCCGGGACAGGGGTTTCTAGCACAGATACGCAGTATTTT.

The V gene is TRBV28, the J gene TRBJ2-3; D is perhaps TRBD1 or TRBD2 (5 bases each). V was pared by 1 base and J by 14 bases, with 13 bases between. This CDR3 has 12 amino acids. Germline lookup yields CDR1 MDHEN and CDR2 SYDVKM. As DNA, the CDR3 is TGTGCCAGCAGTTTATCGGTGGGGGTGTGGTATTTT. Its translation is CASSLSVGVWYF.

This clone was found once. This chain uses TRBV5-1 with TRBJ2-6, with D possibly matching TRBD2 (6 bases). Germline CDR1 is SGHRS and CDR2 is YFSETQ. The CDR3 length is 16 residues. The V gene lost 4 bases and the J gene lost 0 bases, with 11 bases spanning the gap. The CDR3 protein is CASSTLGGSGANVLTF. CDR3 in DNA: TGCGCCAGCAGCACCCTCGGGGGCTCTGGGGCCAACGTCCTGACTTTC.

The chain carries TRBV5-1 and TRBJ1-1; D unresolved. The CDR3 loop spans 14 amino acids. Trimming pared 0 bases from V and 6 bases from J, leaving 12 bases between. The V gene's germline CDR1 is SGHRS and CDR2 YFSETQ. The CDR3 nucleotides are TGCGCCAGCAGCTTGGGGGAGCGGGGAGCTGAAGCTTTCTTT. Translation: CASSLGERGAEAFF.

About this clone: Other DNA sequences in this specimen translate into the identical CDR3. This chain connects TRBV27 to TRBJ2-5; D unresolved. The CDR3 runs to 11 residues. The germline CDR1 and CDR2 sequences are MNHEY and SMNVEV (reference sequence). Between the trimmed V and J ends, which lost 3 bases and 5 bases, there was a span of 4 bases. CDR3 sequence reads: CASSFRETQYF. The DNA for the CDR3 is TGTGCCAGCAGTTTCCGGGAGACCCAGTACTTC.

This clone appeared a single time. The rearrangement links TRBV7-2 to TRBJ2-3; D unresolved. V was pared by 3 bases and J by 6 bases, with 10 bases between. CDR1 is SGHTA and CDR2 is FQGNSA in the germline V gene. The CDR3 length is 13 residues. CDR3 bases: TGTGCCAGCAGCTTTATTTTATTGGATACGCAGTATTTT. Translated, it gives CASSFILLDTQYF.

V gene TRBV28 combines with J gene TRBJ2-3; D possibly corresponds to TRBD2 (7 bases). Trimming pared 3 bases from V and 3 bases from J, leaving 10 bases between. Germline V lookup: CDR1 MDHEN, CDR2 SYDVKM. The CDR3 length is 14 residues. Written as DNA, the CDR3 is TGTGCCAGCAGTTTGGGGGGGCGGACAGATACGCAGTATTTT. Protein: CASSLGGRTDTQYF.